These T cell receptor beta chains were read from a single sample in a study of blood T cell repertoires in COVID-19. Assay used: immunoSEQ multiplex PCR; TCRdb lists only in-frame clones, some missing. The data contain 45,000 to 60,000 clones, less than 85% of them singletons. Material for sequencing was peripheral blood. The receptors here all came from a human donor in a cohort sampled during active COVID-19. Both conserved end residues are trimmed from each CDR3. A D gene is named only where the DNA matches it firmly.

>12|.|TRBV2|TRBJ2-7
ASRDDSNSYEQY
>12|.|TRBV5-6|TRBJ1-1
ASSGDSRNTEAF
>14|TRBD2|TRBV11-3|TRBJ2-1
ASSLIAGGSGNEQF
>11|.|TRBV29-1|TRBJ2-3
SYTSGITDTQY
>13|.|TRBV7-2|TRBJ1-1
ASSPQQGSVTEAF
>9|.|TRBV29-1|TRBJ2-3
SGSGDTTQY
>13|.|TRBV14|TRBJ1-1
ASSQVRAENTEAF
>14|TRBD2|TRBV28|TRBJ2-7
ASSWDPTAGSYEQY
>13|.|TRBV5-6|TRBJ1-2
ASSLRGLGLRGYT
>13|TRBD1|TRBV5-1|TRBJ2-1
ASSYRQGARNEQF
>12|.|TRBV28|TRBJ1-1
ASSLMGPGTEAF
>15|TRBD2|TRBV3-1/TRBV3-2|TRBJ2-3
ASTPSSGGPGADTQY
>13|TRBD1|TRBV30|TRBJ2-3
AWDRDRGRTDTQY
>11|TRBD1|TRBV29-1|TRBJ1-2
SVRQGSNYGYT
>12|.|TRBV7-9|TRBJ1-6
ASSLSNYNSPLH
>11|.|TRBV6-2/TRBV6-3|TRBJ2-5
ASSSLAEETQY
>12|.|TRBV6-6|TRBJ1-5
ASAGGGPNQPQH
>11|TRBD1|TRBV18|TRBJ1-1
ASSPGQDTEAF
>10|.|TRBV28|TRBJ1-6
ASSFQGSPLH
>13|TRBD2|TRBV29-1|TRBJ2-3
SVEDPSGGIDTQY
>10|.|TRBV6-5|TRBJ1-5
ASRPSQGLGH
>13|TRBD1|TRBV4-3|TRBJ2-7
ASSQDHRGSYEQY
>11|TRBD1|TRBV5-6|TRBJ1-2
ASSLWQGDGYT
>12|TRBD1|TRBV5-5|TRBJ1-2
ASSFGQGGYGYT
>13|.|TRBV5-6|TRBJ1-1
ASSLVLGADTEAF
>12|TRBD1|TRBV7-2|TRBJ1-2
ASSRGQGNYGYT
>11|.|TRBV7-2|TRBJ1-1
ASSPRGNTEAF